This record looks at one T cell receptor beta chain sequence and its context. Profiled with immunoSEQ multiplex PCR; TCRdb holds only in-frame clones, not every one. The data contain about 34,000 clones, 80% to 90% of them seen just once; the ten biggest clones take up around 14%. In germline, CDR1 is MNHEY, CDR2 SVGAGI. The CDR3 totals 13 residues. The germline V and J ends were trimmed by 2 bases and 8 bases, with 12 bases remaining between them. These data come from a study of blood T cell repertoires in COVID-19. The chain employs TRBV6-5 and TRBJ1-2; D gene uncertain. The sequence was obtained from a man in his sixties with active COVID-19. Source material: peripheral blood. CDR3 nucleotide sequence: TGTGCCAGCAGTTACGGCGGGCCGCGGGGCTACACCTTC. Amino acid sequence: CASSYGGPRGYTF.